This note documents a single T cell receptor beta chain sequence. Its antigen is unknown. V shed 6 bases and J 6 bases; nucleotides not matched to a gene: 6. Germline-derived CDR1 and CDR2 are ENHRY and SYGVKD. The CDR3 length is 13 residues. This sample is part of a study of long-term antiretroviral therapy in people with HIV. Assay version v3.0 of immunoSEQ was used, and it was run at survey level. This table comes from immunoSEQ multiplex PCR, and its TCRdb copy is limited to in-frame clones, with some not included. This sample has fewer than 30,000 clones, with over 80% found just once. The study's findings and limits: Neither ART adherence, viral resistance nor therapy changes were documented. Gathering of blood took place between the mid-2000s and the late 2010s, possibly under older ART regimens.

The V and J genes are TRBV10-3 and TRBJ2-3; 7 positions agree with TRBD2. This specimen was unsorted PBMCs, taken 1.8 years before starting antiretroviral therapy. The receptor comes from a man aged 45-65 years with HIV. The CDR3 bases are TGTGCCATCAGACCTCCGGGAGGTGATACGCAGTATTTT. It yields the protein CAIRPPGGDTQYF.